The next 27 T cell receptor beta chains were all read from a single sample in a study of tumour-infiltrating T cells in Burkitt lymphoma. Profiling relied on immunoSEQ multiplex PCR, and the TCRdb table lists in-frame clones only, not all of them. This repertoire shows 2,500 to 3,000 clones, 76% found once; its top ten account for about an eighth. Specimen: tumor tissue. The origin of the receptors is a human donor with diffuse large B-cell lymphoma.

This sequence joins TRBV28 and TRBJ2-3, with unresolved D. CDR3 length equals 13 residues. CDR1 MDHEN and CDR2 SYDVKM come from the germline V gene. The V end lost 5 bases, the J end lost 1 base, and 7 bases lay between the germline ends. The CDR3, as DNA: TGTGCCAGCAGTCACGGAGGCACAGATACGCAGTATTTT. Residues: CASSHGGTDTQYF.

This rearrangement joins TRBV9 to TRBJ2-3; no firm D call. Germline lookup yields CDR1 SGDLS and CDR2 YYNGEE. The CDR3 has 12 residues. Trimming pared 1 base from V and 0 bases from J, leaving 0 bases between. The CDR3 nucleotides are TGTGCCAGCAGCGTAAGCACAGATACGCAGTATTTT. Protein: CASSVSTDTQYF.

The chain links TRBV6-5 to TRBJ1-2; 8 bases map to TRBD1. Germline loops: CDR1 MNHEY, CDR2 SVGAGI. The V segment lost 2 bases and the J segment 6 bases; nucleotides outside the gene matches: 11. The CDR3 is 16 residues long. The CDR3, as DNA: TGTGCCAGCAGTTACCCCGGGGGGCAGGGGGCGGATGGCTACACCTTC. It translates to CASSYPGGQGADGYTF.

This clone turned up a few times. V is TRBV15 and J is TRBJ1-1; TRBD1 aligns across 9 bases. CDR3 length equals 15 residues. CDR1 is LNHNV, CDR2 YYDKDF, per germline (reference sequence). V shed 3 bases, J shed 1 base, and the junction held 3 bases outside the gene matches. CDR3: CATSSWTGANTEAFF. The CDR3 coding sequence is TGTGCCACCAGCAGTTGGACAGGGGCGAACACTGAAGCTTTCTTT.

J is TRBJ1-2 and V is TRBV2, with TRBD1 matching 8 bases. V gave up 4 bases and J gave up 4 bases; unmatched junction bases: 8. The CDR3 contains 15 residues. Germline CDR1 and CDR2: SNHLY and FYNNEI. The CDR3 coding sequence is TGTGCCAGCAGTGCCCTACTTACAGGGGGCTATGGCTACACCTTC. Residues: CASSALLTGGYGYTF.

The chain carries TRBV2 and TRBJ2-1, with 7 bases lining up with TRBD2. V lost 2 bases, J lost 0 bases, and 7 bases stayed unmatched. The CDR3 length is 17 residues. Germline V gene lookup returns CDR1 SNHLY and CDR2 FYNNEI. CDR3 nucleotides: TGTGCCAGCAGTGAACCCGCTAGCGGAGGCTCCTACAATGAGCAGTTCTTC. Translating it yields CASSEPASGGSYNEQFF. The whole variable domain, filled in from reference TRBV2 and TRBJ2-1, reads EPEVTQTPSHQVTQMGQEVILRCVPISNHLYFYWYRQILGQKVEFLVSFYNNEISEKSEIFDDQFSVERPDGSNFTLKIRSTKLEDSAMYFCASSEPASGGSYNEQFFGPGTRLTVL.

Only a few counts were recorded for this clone. The same CDR3 can be traced to other DNA sequences in this sample. The chain couples TRBV7-2 to TRBJ1-5; D is unclear. This CDR3 is 15 amino acids long. V was cut by 5 bases and J by 0 bases, with 11 bases left in between. From germline, CDR1 is SGHTA and CDR2 FQGNSA. The CDR3 bases are TGTGCCAGCAGCCACGATTACTATAGCAATCAGCCCCAGCATTTT. This gives the protein CASSHDYYSNQPQHF.

The table lists this clone with a few counts. The V call is TRBV7-9, the J call TRBJ2-2; D is perhaps TRBD1 (6 bases). Germline V lookup: CDR1 SEHNR, CDR2 FQNEAQ (reference sequence). The CDR3 extends over 14 amino acids. V lost 1 base and J 6 bases, leaving 9 bases between the germline ends. Written as DNA, the CDR3 is TGTGCCAGCAGCTTAGAGGGACAAGCCGGGGAGCTGTTTTTT. It is translated as CASSLEGQAGELFF.

This clone was seen only once. V is TRBV7-2 and J is TRBJ2-5; D ambiguous. The CDR3 runs 14 residues. The V gene lost 0 bases and the J gene lost 5 bases, with 10 bases spanning the gap. Germline-derived CDR1 and CDR2 are SGHTA and FQGNSA. CDR3 protein: CASSLAGFRETQYF. CDR3 sequence (DNA): TGTGCCAGCAGCTTAGCGGGGTTTCGGGAGACCCAGTACTTC.

The genes are TRBV2 and TRBJ2-7; 8 bases match TRBD1. V gave up 4 bases and J gave up 3 bases; unmatched junction bases: 14. The CDR3 length is 17 residues. CDR1 is SNHLY and CDR2 is FYNNEI in the germline V gene. The chain's CDR3 is CASSGFISQGAIYEQYF. The CDR3 region has the DNA TGTGCCAGCAGTGGCTTCATCTCCCAGGGGGCTATCTACGAGCAGTACTTC.

The V gene is TRBV5-4, the J gene TRBJ2-1, with 8 bases matching TRBD2. The CDR3 is made up of 16 amino acids. The trim removed 7 bases at V and 7 bases at J, leaving 16 bases unmatched. Germline V lookup: CDR1 SGHNT, CDR2 YYREEE (reference sequence). This CDR3 reads CASSAALSGRRNEQFF. The CDR3 nucleotides read TGTGCCAGCTCTGCGGCCCTCAGCGGGAGAAGGAATGAGCAGTTCTTC.

V and J are TRBV9 and TRBJ2-1, with TRBD1 identical over 10 bases. The J segment lost 8 bases and the V segment lost 3 bases, leaving 8 bases of the junction unmatched. Germline values: CDR1 SGDLS, CDR2 YYNGEE. The CDR3 extends over 15 amino acids. CDR3 region: CASSATGTGVDEQFF. CDR3 nucleotides: TGTGCCAGCAGCGCTACCGGGACAGGGGTGGATGAGCAGTTCTTC.

The V gene is TRBV9, the J gene TRBJ1-1; 11 bases map to TRBD1. Germline V gene data show CDR1 as SGDLS and CDR2 as YYNGEE. V gave up 3 bases and J gave up 3 bases; unmatched junction bases: 4. This CDR3 has 15 residues. The CDR3 here is CASSGGTGGYTEAFF. The CDR3 DNA reads as TGTGCCAGCAGCGGGGGGACAGGGGGATACACTGAAGCTTTCTTT. The variable domain in full, completed from reference TRBV9 and TRBJ1-1, reads DSGVTQTPKHLITATGQRVTLRCSPRSGDLSVYWYQQSLDQGLQFLIQYYNGEERAKGNILERFSAQQFPDLHSELNLSSLELGDSALYFCASSGGTGGYTEAFFGQGTRLTVV.

The CDR3 nucleotides read TGCGCCAGCAGCGTAAGCAGGACAGGGTATTCACCCCTCCACTTT. Its protein product is CASSVSRTGYSPLHF. This chain links TRBV5-1 with TRBJ1-6, with 8 bases fitting TRBD1. Trimming cost V 4 bases and J 8 bases; bases outside gene matches: 8. The CDR3 is made up of 15 amino acids. Germline values: CDR1 SGHRS, CDR2 YFSETQ.

This clone is large (0.1 to 1%) by share. The chain employs TRBV19 and TRBJ1-5; no firm D call. CDR1 is LNHDA and CDR2 is SQIVND in the germline V gene (reference sequence). The CDR3 has 15 amino acids. V shed 7 bases and J shed 0 bases, with 13 bases lying between them. The CDR3 region has the DNA TGTGCCAGTACCCTAACGGAATATAGCAATCAGCCCCAGCATTTT. It is translated as CASTLTEYSNQPQHF.

The chain is built from TRBV6-5 and TRBJ1-1; D is uncertain. V dropped 2 bases and J dropped 5 bases, with 9 bases sitting between them. Germline assignment: CDR1 MNHEY and CDR2 SVGAGI. The CDR3 is 13 residues long. The CDR3 loop is CASSYGSATEAFF. As DNA, the CDR3 is TGTGCCAGCAGTTACGGTTCGGCTACTGAAGCTTTCTTT.

The sample holds a few counts of this clone. The genes are TRBV7-9 and TRBJ2-7; 9 bases are shared with TRBD2. The trim removed 5 bases at V and 4 bases at J, leaving 9 bases unmatched. This CDR3 has 15 residues. Germline V gene sequence: CDR1 SEHNR, CDR2 FQNEAQ (reference sequence). CDR3 coding DNA: TGTGCCAGCAGCCAAAATAGCGGGAGAGCTTACGAGCAGTACTTC. It specifies CASSQNSGRAYEQYF.

The chain couples TRBV2 to TRBJ2-1; D is uncertain. The V gene's germline CDR1 is SNHLY and CDR2 FYNNEI. This CDR3 region has 13 residues. Trimming removed 4 bases from V and 6 bases from J, with 10 bases in between. CDR3 nucleotide sequence: TGTGCCAGCAGTGGGCTAGAGGCCAATGAGCAGTTCTTC. This codes for CASSGLEANEQFF.

The chain uses TRBV25-1 and TRBJ2-7; D unclear. Trimming left V 2 bases short and J 4 bases short, with 12 bases between. The V gene's germline CDR1 is MGHDK and CDR2 SYGVNS. This CDR3 comprises 14 residues. The chain's CDR3 is CASSETRSPYEQYF. Here the CDR3 DNA reads TGTGCCAGCAGTGAAACCAGGTCCCCTTACGAGCAGTACTTC.

This chain joins TRBV21-1 and TRBJ1-6. TRBV21-1 is described as a pseudogene. The CDR3 contains 12 residues. CDR3 coding DNA: TGTGCCAGCAGCCTTCCTCATTCACCCCTCCACTTT. Its translation is CASSLPHSPLHF.

In nucleotides, the CDR3 is TGTGCCAGCACCGCGTCTGGGGCCAACGTCCTGACTTTC. This translates into CASTASGANVLTF. The chain employs TRBV5-4 and TRBJ2-6; D uncertain. Deletions cut 6 bases from V and 1 base from J, with 5 bases between. Germline V gene lookup returns CDR1 SGHNT and CDR2 YYREEE (reference sequence). There are 13 residues in the CDR3.

The J gene is TRBJ2-5, the V gene TRBV7-9, with a tentative D call TRBD2 (5 bases). From germline, CDR1 is SEHNR and CDR2 FQNEAQ (reference sequence). The CDR3 covers 14 residues. V gave up 3 bases and J gave up 1 base, with 9 bases separating them. CDR3 in amino acids: CASSLMAGQETQYF. The DNA for the CDR3 is TGTGCCAGCAGCTTGATGGCGGGCCAAGAGACCCAGTACTTC.

The V gene is TRBV6-4, the J gene TRBJ1-1; D is unresolved. This CDR3 is built from 13 residues. V lost 0 bases, J lost 5 bases, and 7 bases lay in between. Germline V lookup: CDR1 MRHNA, CDR2 SNTAGT. The CDR3 DNA reads TGTGCCAGCAGTGACTCGGCAATGACTGAAGCTTTCTTT. This translates into CASSDSAMTEAFF.

The chain couples TRBV7-9 to TRBJ2-5; 7 bases are shared with TRBD2. V dropped 5 bases and J dropped 3; count of bases not matched to a gene: 9. The CDR3 spans 15 residues. CDR1 is SEHNR, CDR2 FQNEAQ, per germline (reference sequence). The CDR3 DNA reads as TGTGCCAGCAGCCCCTGGGGGGGGACTGAAGAGACCCAGTACTTC. Its translation: CASSPWGGTEETQYF. Combining the CDR3 with reference TRBV7-9 and TRBJ2-5 gives the whole variable domain DTGVSQNPRHKITKRGQNVTFRCDPISEHNRLYWYRQTLGQGPEFLTYFQNEAQLEKSRLLSDRFSAERPKGSFSTLEIQRTEQGDSAMYLCASSPWGGTEETQYFGPGTRLLVL.

This clone was counted only a few times. The chain has TRBV7-2 and TRBJ1-5, with D possibly matching TRBD1 (6 bases). Germline-derived CDR1 and CDR2 are SGHTA and FQGNSA. V lost 5 bases, J lost 0 bases, and 11 bases lay in between. CDR3 length: 15 amino acids. CDR3 DNA sequence: TGTGCCAGCAGCCCCCAGGGGTATAGCAATCAGCCCCAGCATTTT. Its protein is CASSPQGYSNQPQHF.

The table lists this clone with a few counts. The chain combines TRBV5-4 with TRBJ2-7, with 11 bases identical to TRBD2. V gave up 4 bases and J gave up 3 bases; unmatched junction bases: 6. Germline V gene data show CDR1 as SGHNT and CDR2 as YYREEE (reference sequence). The CDR3 covers 15 residues. CDR3 loop: CASSRTSGLLYEQYF. CDR3 in DNA: TGTGCCAGCAGCCGGACTAGCGGGCTCCTCTACGAGCAGTACTTC.

DNA for the CDR3: TGCAGCGTTCGAAGGGGACAGTCGTACCAAGAGACCCAGTACTTC. As protein: CSVRRGQSYQETQYF. V is TRBV29-1 and J is TRBJ2-5, with 7 bases identical to TRBD1. Losses at the gene ends were 5 bases for V and 0 bases for J; bases not matched to a gene: 9. The CDR3 has 15 amino acids. Germline V gene sequence: CDR1 SQVTM, CDR2 ANQGSEA.